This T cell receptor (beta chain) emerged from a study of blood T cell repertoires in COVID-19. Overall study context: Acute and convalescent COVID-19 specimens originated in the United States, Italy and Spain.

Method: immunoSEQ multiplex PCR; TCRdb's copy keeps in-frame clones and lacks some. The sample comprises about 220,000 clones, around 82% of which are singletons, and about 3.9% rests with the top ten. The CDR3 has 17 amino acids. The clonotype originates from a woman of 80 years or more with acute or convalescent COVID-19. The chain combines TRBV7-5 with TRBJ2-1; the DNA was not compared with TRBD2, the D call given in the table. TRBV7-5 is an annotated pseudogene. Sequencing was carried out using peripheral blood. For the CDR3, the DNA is TGTGCCAGAAGCCCTGATCGAGGTCCGAGCTCCTACAATGAGCAGTTCTTC. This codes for CARSPDRGPSSYNEQFF.